These 32 T cell receptor beta chains were all obtained from the same sample, sequenced in a study of metastatic and nonmetastatic thyroid tumors. TCRdb recomputed clones from the PCR reads via MiXCR. This sample has under 15,000 clones, with approximately 30% found just once. None of the patients had undergone any treatment ahead of thyroid surgery. The sequenced material came from tumor tissue. These receptor sequences come from a female donor with papillary thyroid cancer or a benign thyroid nodule (not recorded which). Some clones in this sample may be carry-over from other donors' samples.

This clone rates as medium-sized (0.01 to 0.1%). The rearrangement uses TRBV19 and TRBJ1-6; 9 nucleotides line up with TRBD1. Germline V CDR1 and CDR2: LNHDA, SQIVND (reference sequence). V trimming: 7 bases; J trimming: 9 bases; junction bases outside the gene matches: 7. CDR3 length: 14 amino acids. The CDR3 coding sequence is TGTGCCAGTACTTGGGGACAGGGAAGTTCACCCCTCCACTTT. Translated: CASTWGQGSSPLHF. The full variable domain, its missing parts supplied by reference TRBV19 and TRBJ1-6, is DGGITQSPKYLFRKEGQNVTLSCEQNLNHDAMYWYRQDPGQGLRLIYYSQIVNDFQKGDIAEGYSVSREKKESFPLTVTSAQKNPTAFYLCASTWGQGSSPLHFGNGTRLTVT.

This clone has just one count. The chain has TRBV3-1 and TRBJ1-2, with a weak D call TRBD1 (5 bases). Trimming removed 3 bases from V and 0 bases from J, with 11 bases in between. The CDR3 totals 15 residues. Germline V gene data show CDR1 as LGHDT and CDR2 as YNNKEL (reference sequence). The CDR3 loop reads CASSHRGRANYGYTF. CDR3 DNA sequence: TGTGCCAGCAGCCATAGGGGCAGAGCTAACTATGGCTACACCTTC. The full variable domain, with the rest looked up from reference TRBV3-1 and TRBJ1-2, is DTAVSQTPKYLVTQMGNDKSIKCEQNLGHDTMYWYKQDSKKFLKIMFSYNNKELIINETVPNRFSPKSPDKAHLNLHINSLELGDSAVYFCASSHRGRANYGYTFGSGTRLTVV.

Many counts were recorded for this clone. This sequence joins TRBV9 and TRBJ2-1, with TRBD2 matching 8 bases. V shed 0 bases, J shed 2 bases, and the junction held 1 base outside the gene matches. The CDR3 loop spans 15 amino acids. Germline CDR1 and CDR2: SGDLS and YYNGEE. The CDR3 DNA is TGTGCCAGCAGCGTAGACGGGAGGGCCTACAATGAGCAGTTCTTC. This encodes CASSVDGRAYNEQFF.

This clone is medium-sized within its sample. V and J are TRBV7-8 and TRBJ2-7; 7 bases fit TRBD2. The germline gives CDR1 SGHVS, CDR2 FQNEAQ. Trimming removed 9 bases from V and 6 bases from J; junction bases left unmatched: 14. CDR3 length: 14 residues. The CDR3 reads CASLREGDPSEQYF. DNA for the CDR3: TGTGCCAGTCTTAGGGAGGGAGACCCCTCCGAGCAGTACTTC.

This clone was found many times. This chain uses TRBV5-4 with TRBJ1-3; no clear D. CDR1 and CDR2 (germline): SGHNT, YYREEE (reference sequence). The V and J ends lost 7 bases and 3 bases respectively, with 17 bases between them. The length of the CDR3 is 15 residues. CDR3 nucleotide sequence: TGTGCCAGCTCGGACTCGGGGAAGGGTGGAAACACCATATATTTT. Protein sequence: CASSDSGKGGNTIYF.

In this sample, this clone is medium-sized (0.01 to 0.1%). V usage is TRBV27 and J usage is TRBJ1-1; D uncertain. Germline lookup yields CDR1 MNHEY and CDR2 SMNVEV (reference sequence). The CDR3 extends over 13 amino acids. V was clipped by 6 bases and J by 1 base, with 9 bases between them. The CDR3 region is CASRSVSNTEAFF. The CDR3, as DNA: TGTGCCAGCAGGTCAGTTTCGAACACTGAAGCTTTCTTT.

The chain uses TRBV6-5 and TRBJ2-7, with D possibly TRBD1 on 5 matching bases. This CDR3 comprises 12 residues. Trimming pared 4 bases from V and 2 bases from J, leaving 6 bases between. Germline V gene sequence: CDR1 MNHEY, CDR2 SVGAGI. The CDR3 here is CASSSGTYEQYF. Here the CDR3 DNA reads TGTGCCAGCAGTTCAGGGACCTACGAGCAGTACTTC.

This clone has more than one count but fewer than ten. A read error is possible here, since a much larger clone lies one base away. The chain joins TRBV20-1 to TRBJ2-5; 8 bases line up with TRBD1. The CDR3 loop spans 15 amino acids. Trimming at V came to 0 bases and at J to 4 bases, leaving 7 bases not matched to a gene. Per the germline V gene, CDR1 is DFQATT and CDR2 is SNEGSKA (reference sequence). The CDR3 spells CSARDGQGAPETQYF. As DNA, the CDR3 is TGCAGTGCTAGAGACGGACAGGGAGCTCCAGAGACCCAGTACTTC.

This sequence joins TRBV15 and TRBJ2-5; 13 nucleotides line up with TRBD2. This CDR3 contains 19 residues. With V trimmed by 1 base and J by 4 bases, 12 bases remained unmatched. The germline V gene encodes CDR1 LNHNV and CDR2 YYDKDF (reference sequence). CDR3 in DNA: TGTGCCACCAGCAGAGGATCCCTACTAGCGGGAGGGCCTAGAGAGACCCAGTACTTC. This codes for CATSRGSLLAGGPRETQYF.

This clone was detected only a few times. The chain combines TRBV6-2 or TRBV6-3 with TRBJ2-1, with 8 bases lining up with TRBD2. Trimming took 0 bases from V and 10 from J; bases not matched to a gene: 8. CDR3 size: 15 residues. In germline, CDR1 is MNHEY, CDR2 SVGEGT. CDR3 region: CASSYSPGSGVEQFF. As DNA, the CDR3 is TGTGCCAGCAGTTACTCGCCGGGTAGCGGGGTCGAGCAGTTCTTC.

In this sample, this clone is medium-sized. The rearrangement joins TRBV13 to TRBJ1-2; 9 bases match TRBD1. CDR3 size: 19 residues. The V gene end was trimmed by 5 bases and the J gene end by 6 bases; junction bases not matched to a gene: 22. Germline CDR1 PRHDT, CDR2 FYEKMQ (reference sequence). The CDR3 coding sequence is TGTGCCAGCAGCCACGACACCCGTTTGGACAGGGGTGTCTCGGATGGCTACACCTTC. Protein product: CASSHDTRLDRGVSDGYTF. Drawing the rest from reference TRBV13 and TRBJ1-2, the complete variable domain is AAGVIQSPRHLIKEKRETATLKCYPIPRHDTVYWYQQGPGQDPQFLISFYEKMQSDKGSIPDRFSAQQFSDYHSELNMSSLELGDSALYFCASSHDTRLDRGVSDGYTFGSGTRLTVV.

The chain combines TRBV7-8 with TRBJ2-3, with 7 bases lining up with TRBD2. The CDR3 is 16 residues long. V was pared by 2 bases and J by 3 bases, with 8 bases of the junction left unmatched. Germline V gene sequence: CDR1 SGHVS, CDR2 FQNEAQ. The CDR3 DNA sequence: TGTGCCAGCAGCTTAAGGCTAGCGGTACTTACAGATACGCAGTATTTT. It yields the protein CASSLRLAVLTDTQYF. Supplemented by reference TRBV7-8 and TRBJ2-3, the full variable domain reads GAGVSQSPRYKVAKRGQDVALRCDPISGHVSLFWYQQALGQGPEFLTYFQNEAQLDKSGLPSDRFFAERPEGSVSTLKIQRTQQEDSAVYLCASSLRLAVLTDTQYFGPGTRLTVL.

The chain links TRBV15 to TRBJ1-5; 7 bases are a match to TRBD1. CDR1 and CDR2 from the germline V gene are LNHNV and YYDKDF (reference sequence). The CDR3 totals 16 residues. Germline trimming cut 1 base from V and 0 bases from J; bases unmatched to any gene: 3. CDR3 sequence: CATSRGDSYSNQPQHF. The CDR3 region has the DNA TGTGCCACCAGCAGAGGGGACAGCTATAGCAATCAGCCCCAGCATTTT. The variable domain in full, completed from reference TRBV15 and TRBJ1-5, reads DAMVIQNPRYQVTQFGKPVTLSCSQTLNHNVMYWYQQKSSQAPKLLFHYYDKDFNNEADTPDNFQSRRPNTSFCFLDIRSPGLGDTAMYLCATSRGDSYSNQPQHFGDGTRLSIL.

This clone was found many times. This chain connects TRBV10-3 to TRBJ1-5, with 8 positions matching TRBD1. The V gene's germline CDR1 is ENHRY and CDR2 SYGVKD. The CDR3 contains 16 residues. With 7 bases clipped from V and 5 bases from J, the junction kept 13 bases outside the gene matches. The CDR3 DNA reads as TGTGCCATCAATGAACGCGCGACAGGGGCGGATCAGCCCCAGCATTTT. This sequence encodes CAINERATGADQPQHF.

In its sample, this clone was seen many times. The genes are TRBV4-1 and TRBJ2-2; D is undetermined. V gave up 3 bases and J gave up 6 bases, with 11 bases separating them. The CDR3 spans 14 residues. CDR1 and CDR2 from the germline V gene are MGHRA and YSYEKL. CDR3 in DNA: TGCGCCAGCAGCCACAACGACTGGGCCGGGGAGCTGTTTTTT. Translating gives CASSHNDWAGELFF.

Within the sample, this clone is medium-sized. The chain employs TRBV28 and TRBJ2-7, with D perhaps TRBD1 (5 bases). The germline V gene has CDR1 MDHEN and CDR2 SYDVKM. The CDR3 is made up of 15 amino acids. Trimming stripped 7 bases from V and 6 bases from J, with 22 bases between. For the CDR3, the DNA is TGTGCCAGCATCGCAATAGGGGAAGGAAGGGGCGAGCAGTACTTC. Its translation is CASIAIGEGRGEQYF. The whole variable domain, filled in from reference TRBV28 and TRBJ2-7, reads DVKVTQSSRYLVKRTGEKVFLECVQDMDHENMFWYRQDPGLGLRLIYFSYDVKMKEKGDIPEGYSVSREKKERFSLILESASTNQTSMYLCASIAIGEGRGEQYFGPGTRLTVT.

The J gene is TRBJ1-5, the V gene TRBV20-1; D remains ambiguous. Trimming pared 5 bases from V and 4 bases from J, leaving 9 bases between. This CDR3 spans 12 amino acids. Germline lookup yields CDR1 DFQATT and CDR2 SNEGSKA (reference sequence). CDR3 sequence: CSARSGNQPQHF. The CDR3 DNA reads as TGCAGTGCTCGGAGCGGGAATCAGCCCCAGCATTTT.

This sequence joins TRBV6-5 and TRBJ2-7; D is undetermined. Germline V lookup: CDR1 MNHEY, CDR2 SVGAGI. The CDR3 loop spans 13 amino acids. V lost 0 bases to trimming and J lost 0 bases, with 3 bases between them. In DNA, the CDR3 is TGTGCCAGCAGTTACTCTGGCTCCTACGAGCAGTACTTC. It specifies CASSYSGSYEQYF.

This clone is deemed medium-sized. This chain uses TRBV14 with TRBJ1-2, with no clear D. Germline CDR1 reads SGHDN; CDR2 reads FVKESK. This CDR3 has 14 residues. Trimming removed 4 bases from V and 5 bases from J, with 14 bases in between. CDR3 sequence reads: CASSRDQKGYGYTF. The CDR3 DNA reads as TGTGCCAGCAGCCGAGACCAGAAAGGATATGGCTACACCTTC. The full variable domain, its missing parts supplied by reference TRBV14 and TRBJ1-2, is EAGVTQFPSHSVIEKGQTVTLRCDPISGHDNLYWYRRVMGKEIKFLLHFVKESKQDESGMPNNRFLAERTGGTYSTLKVQPAELEDSGVYFCASSRDQKGYGYTFGSGTRLTVV.

This clone was observed at least ten times. The chain recombines TRBV18 with TRBJ2-7; either TRBD1 or TRBD2 may supply D (5 bases each). The CDR3 consists of 17 residues. The V gene lost 4 bases and the J gene lost 5 bases, with 24 bases spanning the gap. Per the germline V gene, CDR1 is KGHSH and CDR2 is LQKENI. The CDR3 protein is CASSLAGTTQAKDEQYF. In DNA, the CDR3 is TGTGCCAGCTCACTTGCAGGGACCACCCAAGCTAAGGACGAGCAGTACTTC. The full variable domain, in which reference TRBV18 and TRBJ2-7 provide the parts outside the CDR3, is NAGVMQNPRHLVRRRGQEARLRCSPMKGHSHVYWYRQLPEEGLKFMVYLQKENIIDESGMPKERFSAEFPKEGPSILRIQQVVRGDSAAYFCASSLAGTTQAKDEQYFGPGTRLTVT.

The chain employs TRBV30 and TRBJ1-1, with D possibly matching TRBD1 (5 bases). The CDR3 length is 13 residues. Per the germline V gene, CDR1 is GTSNPN and CDR2 is SVGIG (reference sequence). V lost 0 bases to trimming and J lost 11 bases, with 16 bases between them. CDR3 residues: CAWSVLGGERAFF. Written as DNA, the CDR3 is TGTGCCTGGAGTGTACTCGGGGGGGAAAGGGCTTTCTTT.

The sample holds a few counts of this clone. The gene calls are TRBV4-1 and TRBJ2-7; D not resolved. The CDR3 is 14 amino acids. Germline V gene lookup returns CDR1 MGHRA and CDR2 YSYEKL. Deletions cut 1 base from V and 2 bases from J, with 9 bases between. This chain's CDR3 is CASSQGGTPYEQYF. CDR3 coding DNA: TGCGCCAGCAGCCAAGGAGGTACCCCCTACGAGCAGTACTTC.

This clone was seen repeatedly, ten times or more. The V call is TRBV18, the J call TRBJ2-5, with D hard to call. Trimming removed 3 bases from V and 5 bases from J, with 22 bases in between. CDR1 and CDR2 from the germline V gene are KGHSH and LQKENI. This CDR3 is 17 amino acids long. As DNA, the CDR3 is TGTGCCAGCTCACCCGTTAGATTACCCCTGGTTCGGGAGACCCAGTACTTC. As protein: CASSPVRLPLVRETQYF. The whole variable domain, filled in from reference TRBV18 and TRBJ2-5, reads NAGVMQNPRHLVRRRGQEARLRCSPMKGHSHVYWYRQLPEEGLKFMVYLQKENIIDESGMPKERFSAEFPKEGPSILRIQQVVRGDSAAYFCASSPVRLPLVRETQYFGPGTRLLVL.

The V gene is TRBV19, the J gene TRBJ1-2; D unclear. Germline V gene sequence: CDR1 LNHDA, CDR2 SQIVND (reference sequence). The CDR3 has 17 amino acids. V was shortened by 0 bases and J by 6 bases, with 20 bases between the two germline ends. CDR3 coding DNA: TGTGCCAGTAGTATAGATCTGTGCAGAATTACCGCTGATGGCTACACCTTC. It encodes CASSIDLCRITADGYTF. Supplemented by reference TRBV19 and TRBJ1-2, the full variable domain reads DGGITQSPKYLFRKEGQNVTLSCEQNLNHDAMYWYRQDPGQGLRLIYYSQIVNDFQKGDIAEGYSVSREKKESFPLTVTSAQKNPTAFYLCASSIDLCRITADGYTFGSGTRLTVV.

This clone was found a few times. The DNA of the CDR3 is TGTGCCAGCAGTTTTGAGGGAGGGCCGTCTGGGGCCAACGTCCTGACTTTC. Amino acid sequence: CASSFEGGPSGANVLTF. This chain links TRBV27 with TRBJ2-6; 7 nucleotides agree with TRBD2. From germline, CDR1 is MNHEY and CDR2 SMNVEV (reference sequence). V trimming: 3 bases; J trimming: 1 base; junction bases outside the gene matches: 6. The CDR3 spans 17 residues.

This clone was counted only a few times. The genes are TRBV27 and TRBJ2-7; 11 bases map to TRBD2. Germline values: CDR1 MNHEY, CDR2 SMNVEV (reference sequence). The CDR3 runs 18 residues. V dropped 5 bases and J dropped 4; count of bases not matched to a gene: 16. This CDR3 reads CASSQAEGTSGAPYEQYF. CDR3 DNA sequence: TGTGCCAGCAGTCAGGCCGAGGGGACTAGCGGAGCCCCTTACGAGCAGTACTTC.

This clone was recorded a few times. The chain uses TRBV6-2 or TRBV6-3 and TRBJ2-2; D might be TRBD1 (6 bases). The germline V gene encodes CDR1 MNHEY and CDR2 SVGEGT. Deletions cut 2 bases from V and 6 bases from J, with 16 bases between. The length of the CDR3 is 16 residues. In nucleotides, the CDR3 is TGTGCCAGCAGTTACGATGTGGGACAAGGCCCCGGGGAGCTGTTTTTT. This translates into CASSYDVGQGPGELFF.

This clone is medium-sized. The V call is TRBV18, the J call TRBJ2-1; TRBD2 might be the D (5 bases). The CDR3 runs to 13 residues. Trimming stripped 1 base from V and 9 bases from J, with 10 bases between. Germline CDR1 KGHSH, CDR2 LQKENI. The CDR3 DNA sequence: TGTGCCAGCTCACCACAGTCTAGCTCTGAGCAGTTCTTC. Translated, it gives CASSPQSSSEQFF.

Relative to its sample, this clone is medium-sized. The rearrangement links TRBV12-3 or TRBV12-4 to TRBJ2-1; 14 nucleotides match TRBD2. The trim removed 2 bases at V and 9 bases at J, leaving 12 bases unmatched. The CDR3 is 18 amino acids. In DNA form, the CDR3 reads TGTGCCAGCAGTTTATACCTCCTGACTAGCGGGAGGGCCCTTGAGCAGTTCTTC. Protein: CASSLYLLTSGRALEQFF.

In this sample, this clone is medium-sized. This chain uses TRBV6-1 with TRBJ2-7; 10 bases are a match to TRBD2. The CDR3 is made up of 16 amino acids. CDR1 is MNHNS, CDR2 SASEGT, per germline. Germline trimming cut 5 bases from V and 2 bases from J; bases unmatched to any gene: 9. Here the CDR3 reads CASSKSGLAETYEQYF. The CDR3 nucleotides read TGTGCCAGCAGTAAGTCCGGACTAGCGGAGACCTACGAGCAGTACTTC.

Ten or more counts support this clone. The chain employs TRBV28 and TRBJ2-1; 12 bases map to TRBD2. This CDR3 is built from 14 residues. J was trimmed by 8 bases and V by 6 bases; bases with no gene match: 5. Germline V CDR1 and CDR2: MDHEN, SYDVKM. The CDR3 DNA follows: TGTGCCAGCAGCCGACTAGCGGGGGTATATGAGCAGTTCTTC. It yields the protein CASSRLAGVYEQFF.

This clone was picked up many times. The chain recombines TRBV18 with TRBJ2-3; the match to TRBD1 covers 7 bases. Germline values: CDR1 KGHSH, CDR2 LQKENI. The V segment lost 3 bases and the J segment 6 bases; nucleotides outside the gene matches: 9. The CDR3 runs 15 residues. The CDR3 DNA is TGTGCCAGCTCACCGCGACAGGGAAAGATGGATACGCAGTATTTT. Its protein product is CASSPRQGKMDTQYF.